The T cell receptor (beta chain) under discussion was sequenced for a study of cytomegalovirus exposure and HLA in healthy donors. Study-wide results and caveats: Presence/absence results assume similar sequencing depth per donor, which may not hold. As was reported, the classifier diagnosed cytomegalovirus status with high specificity and sensitivity. CMV serostatus was the sole immune exposure data available.

As for this clone: The antigen is not known.

Primers included in the PCR were 60 Vbeta and 13 Jbeta primers. Study processing details: Roughly 11 million of the 80 million or so unique TCR beta chains counted in a later analysis were shared. Here immunoSEQ multiplex PCR was the method, and the copy in TCRdb shows in-frame clones only, minus some. The D gene and trimming were derived from the DNA, and the V and J assignments and clone size from that table. The repertoire holds about 180,000 clones, 84% seen once, with approximately 1.2% in the top ten. The CDR3 extends over 19 amino acids. The ends lost 0 bases at V and 5 bases at J; junction bases unmatched: 11. Germline V gene lookup returns CDR1 PRHDT and CDR2 FYEKMQ (reference sequence).

This receptor was taken from a girl aged 2 to 10 in good health and CMV-seropositive. Input material: PBMCs. The J gene is TRBJ2-2, the V gene TRBV13; 11 nucleotides agree with TRBD2. The CDR3 loop reads CASSLGLVLAGGGTGELFF. CDR3 sequence (DNA): TGTGCCAGCAGCTTAGGCCTGGTTCTAGCGGGAGGAGGTACCGGGGAGCTGTTTTTT.